This T cell receptor beta chain was retrieved from a study of blood T cells in healthy people across ages. A second about 7 to 12 cycle PCR used barcoded and J-beta primers. All cDNA molecules were each tagged by a template-switch adaptor with 12 random nucleotides. Each CDR3 protein is one row after TCRdb ran MiXCR on the 5' RACE reads. The repertoire holds 600,000 to 900,000 distinct CDR3 sequences, with 25% to 30% as singletons. Unmatched junction bases numbered 9, after V lost 5 bases and J lost 7 bases. This CDR3 is 14 amino acids long. Germline-derived CDR1 and CDR2 are SGHTA and FQGTGA. In its sample, this clonotype was seen a few times. This same sample was also taken into another study, of T cells of mothers and their children.

Sequencing was performed on blood. This receptor was identified in a boy between 5 and 17 years old in good health. The chain joins TRBV7-3 to TRBJ1-1, with 8 bases aligning to TRBD1. The CDR3 coding sequence is TGTGCCAGCAGCCCCTCACCCGGACAGGGTGAAGCTTTCTTT. Translating gives CASSPSPGQGEAFF.